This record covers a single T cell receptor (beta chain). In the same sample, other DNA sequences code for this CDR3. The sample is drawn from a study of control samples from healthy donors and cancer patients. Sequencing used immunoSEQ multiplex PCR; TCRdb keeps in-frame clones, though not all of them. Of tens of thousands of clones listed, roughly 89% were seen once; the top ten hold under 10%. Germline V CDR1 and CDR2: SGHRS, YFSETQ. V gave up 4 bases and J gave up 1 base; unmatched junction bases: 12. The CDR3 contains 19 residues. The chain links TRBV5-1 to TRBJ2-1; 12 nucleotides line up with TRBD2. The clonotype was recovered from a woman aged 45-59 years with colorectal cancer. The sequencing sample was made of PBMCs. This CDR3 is CASSPSPGLAGPSYNEQFF. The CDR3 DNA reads TGCGCCAGCAGCCCCTCGCCGGGACTAGCGGGCCCTTCCTACAATGAGCAGTTCTTC.